Shown below are 12 T cell receptor beta chains from a single sample sequenced in a study of OX40 agonist ivuxolimab in advanced cancers. Sequencing used immunoSEQ multiplex PCR; TCRdb keeps in-frame clones, though not all of them. The sample has 60,000 to 90,000 clones, about 83% seen once. Sequenced here: CD4+ or CD8+ T cells sorted from blood, sampled in a trial of the OX40 agonist ivuxolimab. The receptor set was obtained from an adult with an advanced solid tumor such as melanoma, head and neck, liver or kidney cancer.

V usage is TRBV5-6 and J usage is TRBJ2-1, with unresolved D. The CDR3 is 15 residues long. Germline CDR1 and CDR2: SGHDT and YYEEEE. V lost 1 base, J lost 0 bases, and 8 bases lay in between. The CDR3: CASSLFQDSYNEQFF. As DNA, the CDR3 is TGTGCCAGCAGCTTGTTCCAGGACTCCTACAATGAGCAGTTCTTC.

A single count supports this clone. This chain connects TRBV6-1 to TRBJ2-4, with D uncertain. CDR3 size: 14 residues. Trimming shortened V by 7 bases and J by 8 bases, and 18 bases separated the two germline ends. The germline gives CDR1 MNHNS, CDR2 SASEGT. CDR3 nucleotides: TGTGCCAGCACCTCGGGCCCCCGGTCGGACATTCAGTACTTC. Translating gives CASTSGPRSDIQYF.

A single count supports this clone. The rearrangement uses TRBV5-1 and TRBJ2-5; 7 positions match TRBD1. Germline V CDR1 and CDR2: SGHRS, YFSETQ. V shed 4 bases and J 3 bases; nucleotides not matched to a gene: 9. The CDR3 covers 15 residues. CDR3 coding DNA: TGCGCCAGCAGCGTAAGACAGGGAAGGGAAGAGACCCAGTACTTC. Its translation: CASSVRQGREETQYF.

V usage is TRBV25-1 and J usage is TRBJ1-1, with TRBD1 matching over 7 bases. V was pared by 3 bases and J by 1 base, with 2 bases of the junction left unmatched. The germline CDR1 and CDR2 sequences are MGHDK and SYGVNS. The CDR3 is 14 residues long. CDR3 in amino acids: CASSENRGNTEAFF. In DNA, the CDR3 is TGTGCCAGCAGTGAGAACAGGGGGAACACTGAAGCTTTCTTT.

This sequence joins TRBV5-8 and TRBJ1-1; the D is unclear. The CDR3 extends over 14 amino acids. The V gene lost 0 bases and the J gene lost 4 bases, with 10 bases spanning the gap. CDR1 and CDR2 (germline): SGHTS, YDEGEE. The CDR3, as DNA: TGTGCCAGCAGCTTGGTTTGGGGATTCACTGAAGCTTTCTTT. The encoded protein is CASSLVWGFTEAFF.

This clone was found a few times. The V gene is TRBV6-4, the J gene TRBJ1-6, with 9 bases that match TRBD1. The CDR3 spans 14 residues. CDR1 and CDR2 (germline): MRHNA, SNTAGT. The V segment lost 6 bases and the J segment 7 bases; nucleotides outside the gene matches: 4. CDR3 sequence reads: CASRGTGTNSPLHF. The CDR3 region has the DNA TGTGCCAGCAGGGGGACAGGGACGAATTCACCCCTCCACTTT.

This clone was counted once. V gene TRBV2 combines with J gene TRBJ1-3; 9 bases are a match to TRBD1. Trimming took 10 bases from V and 4 from J; bases not matched to a gene: 5. This CDR3 spans 13 amino acids. Looked up from germline, CDR1 is SNHLY and CDR2 is FYNNEI. The CDR3 coding sequence is TGTGCCAACCGGACAGGGGTAGGAAACACCATATATTTT. Protein product: CANRTGVGNTIYF.

The chain links TRBV11-1 to TRBJ2-2, with D possibly matching TRBD1 (6 bases). CDR3 length equals 14 residues. Germline V lookup: CDR1 SGHAT, CDR2 FQDESV (reference sequence). Trimming left V 3 bases short and J 7 bases short, with 12 bases between. The CDR3 loop reads CASSFQQGIGELFF. For the CDR3, the DNA is TGTGCCAGCAGCTTTCAACAGGGAATCGGGGAGCTGTTTTTT.

The chain recombines TRBV28 with TRBJ2-7; TRBD2 matches at 8 bases. Germline V CDR1 and CDR2: MDHEN, SYDVKM. V dropped 3 bases and J dropped 5; count of bases not matched to a gene: 6. The CDR3 extends over 14 amino acids. CDR3 sequence reads: CASSLGGRSHEQYF. CDR3 nucleotide sequence: TGTGCCAGCAGTTTGGGCGGGAGGTCCCACGAGCAGTACTTC.

This chain links TRBV7-2 with TRBJ1-1; D is perhaps TRBD1 (5 bases). Germline V gene data show CDR1 as SGHTA and CDR2 as FQGNSA. The CDR3 sequence is 14 residues long. The germline V and J ends were trimmed by 3 bases and 2 bases, with 10 bases remaining between them. CDR3 coding DNA: TGTGCCAGCAGCTTGGCGGGGGTCAACACTGAAGCTTTCTTT. Protein: CASSLAGVNTEAFF. Complete variable domain (other parts from reference TRBV7-2 and TRBJ1-1): GAGVSQSPSNKVTEKGKDVELRCDPISGHTALYWYRQSLGQGLEFLIYFQGNSAPDKSGLPSDRFSAERTGGSVSTLTIQRTQQEDSAVYLCASSLAGVNTEAFFGQGTRLTVV.

This clone was observed a single time. The genes are TRBV29-1 and TRBJ1-1; possible D gene TRBD1, 5 bases. Germline CDR1 SQVTM, CDR2 ANQGSEA. The CDR3 extends over 14 amino acids. Trimming took 7 bases from V and 5 from J, leaving 20 bases between them. As DNA, the CDR3 is TGCAGCGCCGGGAGGGACGAGGTTCGTACTGAAGCTTTCTTT. Translated: CSAGRDEVRTEAFF.

In its sample, this clone was seen a few times. The genes are TRBV9 and TRBJ1-2; D perhaps matches TRBD1 (6 bases). Germline CDR1 reads SGDLS; CDR2 reads YYNGEE. The CDR3 totals 15 residues. V was pared by 4 bases and J by 6 bases, with 19 bases between. The CDR3 reads CASSPQGQVVDGYTF. CDR3 coding DNA: TGTGCCAGCAGCCCCCAGGGGCAGGTGGTTGATGGCTACACCTTC.